Here is one TCR beta chain with its context. Generated by immunoSEQ multiplex PCR, the TCRdb table keeps only in-frame clones and is missing some. The table lists some 260,000 clones, approximately 86% of them singletons, with 1.3% to 1.5% in the top ten. This sample is drawn from a study of blood T cell repertoires in COVID-19. The sequencing sample was made of peripheral blood. The origin of this receptor is an elderly man with acute or convalescent COVID-19.

The CDR3 region has the DNA TGTGCCAGCAGTTTAGGGTCTAGCGGGGCCTACGAGCAGTACTTC. This translates into CASSLGSSGAYEQYF. The genes are TRBV27 and TRBJ2-7, with TRBD2 matching over 9 bases. Losses at the gene ends were 2 bases for V and 2 bases for J; bases not matched to a gene: 4. Looked up from germline, CDR1 is MNHEY and CDR2 is SMNVEV (reference sequence). This CDR3 is 15 amino acids long.